This T cell receptor beta chain was sequenced in a study of cytomegalovirus exposure and HLA in healthy donors. The PCR used 60 Vbeta and 13 Jbeta primers. Sequencing was performed with immunoSEQ multiplex PCR; in TCRdb, only in-frame clones are kept and a portion is missing. There are some 80,000 clones in the sample; around 76% occur only once, and approximately 5.6% lies in the top ten. V dropped 4 bases and J dropped 1 base, with 10 bases sitting between them. Germline CDR1 and CDR2: MNHNS and SASEGT. CDR3 length: 14 amino acids. The specimen sequenced was PBMCs. The sequence came from a man between 18 and 29 years old in good health and CMV-seropositive. This chain links TRBV6-1 with TRBJ1-1; D is uncertain. The CDR3 nucleotides read TGTGCCAGCAGTGTGAACGGAGGGAACACTGAAGCTTTCTTT. Translation gives CASSVNGGNTEAFF.